This TCR beta chain was recorded in a study of blood T cell repertoires in COVID-19. Living in about 25 US areas, the participants were between about 18 and 90 years of age. Cohort placement rested on clinical history that participants reported themselves. Donors in Cohort 3 counted as recovered after two negative PCRs, clearance, or symptom resolution. V shed 3 bases, J shed 2 bases, and the junction held 3 bases outside the gene matches. Germline CDR1 and CDR2: LNHDA and SQIVND (reference sequence). CDR3 length equals 15 residues. Authors' data handling: Amplification with reference gene primers provided the estimates of nucleated cell counts. Repertoires were generated with immunoSEQ multiplex PCR, while TCRdb's copy carries only in-frame clones and drops some. V, J and clone size derive from that table, while D and trimming were established from the DNA sequence. The sample consists of approximately 130,000 clones, roughly four fifths of them appearing once.

The rearrangement links TRBV19 to TRBJ1-2; the match to TRBD1 covers 10 bases. The TCR comes from a man aged 30-40 years who had recovered from COVID-19. Input material: PBMCs or T cells enriched from blood (not recorded which). The CDR3 loop is CASSIPDRGNYGYTF. CDR3 coding DNA: TGTGCCAGTAGTATCCCGGACAGGGGGAACTATGGCTACACCTTC.